The rows below give T cell receptor beta chains drawn from one sample of a study of regulatory T cells. Here immunoSEQ multiplex PCR was the method, and the copy in TCRdb shows in-frame clones only, minus some. There are about 20,000 clones in the sample; over 85% occur only once, and 3.5% lies in the top ten. Sequencing input: CD8+ T cells sorted from blood. The source is a child younger than 10 with CD3G deficiency. Both conserved end residues are trimmed from each CDR3. A D gene is named only where the DNA matches it firmly.

v_call d_call cdr3_aa
TRBV6-1 . ASSEGNHEQY
TRBV30 . AWSQGYEQY
TRBV7-6 TRBD2 ASSTETSGRADTGELF
TRBV5-1 TRBD2 ASSLWGLAGNEQF
TRBV28 . ASKSPATNEKLF
TRBV28 . ASSQERDYGYT
TRBV6-6 . ASSYVINTEAF
TRBV7-8 . ASSLAAGSQY
TRBV28 TRBD2 ASKRTSGTTHTQY
TRBV27 . ASSPNPGLKVDTQY
TRBV28 . ASSSTSILYEQY
TRBV4-1 . ASSQAFQGKDGYT
TRBV7-3 . ASSLGQQHIAGELF
TRBV13 TRBD1 ASSTRQGAGDTQY
TRBV28 TRBD2 ASSFGGVYEQY
TRBV7-9 TRBD2 ASSQHAGANEQF
TRBV28 . ASSDRKGGYEQY
TRBV23-1 . ASVTPGEDTQY
TRBV28 TRBD2 ASRPKLAVKARAGELF
TRBV27 . ASSLSGLGGGEQF
TRBV6-5 . ASSYSGGTEAF
TRBV5-1 . ASSLVPTDTQY
TRBV7-4 TRBD1 ASSRIGGGYGYT
TRBV19 . ASSIAPGQQPQH
TRBV4-1 . ASSQVGAGELF
TRBV28 . ASSFMGQTYEQY
TRBV28 TRBD1 ASSLWPGQGNQPQH
TRBV5-1 TRBD2 ASSWGLAGDEQF
TRBV28 . ASSDTLGADTQY
TRBV28 TRBD1 ASSLAGGLGSQPQH
TRBV4-1 . ASSQVQGTGELF
TRBV11-2 TRBD1 ASSFGTAYEQY
TRBV13 . ASSSRALPNEQY
TRBV28 TRBD1 ASSSYTGTGYTGELF
TRBV5-1 TRBD1 ASSPGTDNYGYT
TRBV10-2 . ASSESGLSWSEQF
TRBV28 . ASSSSGRAF
TRBV18 . ASSSVDEQF